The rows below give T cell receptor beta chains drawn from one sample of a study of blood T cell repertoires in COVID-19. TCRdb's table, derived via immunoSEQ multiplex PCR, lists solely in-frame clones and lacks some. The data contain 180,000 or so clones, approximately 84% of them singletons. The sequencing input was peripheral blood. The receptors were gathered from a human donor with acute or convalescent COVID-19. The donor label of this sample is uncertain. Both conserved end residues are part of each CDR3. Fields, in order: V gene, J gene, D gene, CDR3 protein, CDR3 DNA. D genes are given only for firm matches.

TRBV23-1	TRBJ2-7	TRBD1	CASRPYRDSVTHVSGRRYF	TGCGCCAGCAGACCTTACCGGGACAGTGTGACACACGTTTCGGGAAGAAGGTACTTC
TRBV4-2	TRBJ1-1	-	CASSRGAGTTTEAFF	TGTGCCAGCAGCCGGGGGGCAGGGACTACCACTGAAGCTTTCTTT
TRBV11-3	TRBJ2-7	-	CASSLVSGQYEQYF	TGTGCCAGCAGCTTAGTCTCCGGACAGTACGAGCAGTACTTC
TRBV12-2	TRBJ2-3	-	CASRLATSGREADTQYF	TGTGCAAGTCGCTTAGCAACTAGCGGTAGGGAGGCAGATACGCAGTATTTT
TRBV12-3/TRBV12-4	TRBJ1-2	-	CASSFGGAGGYTF	TGTGCCAGCAGTTTCGGGGGGGCTGGTGGCTACACCTTC
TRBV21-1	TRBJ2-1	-	CASSKIRRGRFQFF	TGTGCCAGCAGCAAGATTAGGCGGGGGCGTTTTCAGTTCTTC
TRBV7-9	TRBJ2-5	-	CASSPGGGRAETQYF	TGTGCCAGCAGCCCGGGGGGCGGGAGAGCGGAGACCCAGTACTTC
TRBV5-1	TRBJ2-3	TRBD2	CASSFLAGGGTDTQYF	TGCGCCAGCAGCTTTCTAGCGGGAGGTGGCACAGATACGCAGTATTTT
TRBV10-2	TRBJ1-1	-	CASSSQGYTEAFF	TGCGCCAGCAGTTCACAGGGTTACACTGAAGCTTTCTTT
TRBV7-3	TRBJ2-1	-	CASSLALTSYNEQFF	TGTGCCAGCAGCTTAGCGTTAACTAGTTACAATGAGCAGTTCTTC
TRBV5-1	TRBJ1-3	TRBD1	CASSRGDSNSGNTIYF	TGCGCCAGCAGCCGCGGGGACAGCAACTCTGGAAACACCATATATTTT
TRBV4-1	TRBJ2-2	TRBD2	CASSLPREGDTGELFF	TGCGCCAGCAGCCTCCCGCGGGAGGGGGACACCGGGGAGCTGTTTTTT
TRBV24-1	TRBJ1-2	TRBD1	CATSTGDYGYTF	TGTGCCACCTCGACAGGGGACTATGGCTACACCTTC
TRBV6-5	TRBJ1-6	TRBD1	CASKDGTVDNSPLHF	TGTGCCAGCAAAGATGGGACAGTCGATAATTCACCCCTCCACTTT
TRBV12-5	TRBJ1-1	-	CASGGGLLNTEAFF	TGTGCTAGTGGTGGGGGACTTTTGAACACTGAAGCTTTCTTT
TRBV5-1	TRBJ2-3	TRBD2	CASRRLAGAPGTDTQYF	TGCGCCAGCAGAAGACTAGCGGGAGCCCCAGGCACAGATACGCAGTATTTT